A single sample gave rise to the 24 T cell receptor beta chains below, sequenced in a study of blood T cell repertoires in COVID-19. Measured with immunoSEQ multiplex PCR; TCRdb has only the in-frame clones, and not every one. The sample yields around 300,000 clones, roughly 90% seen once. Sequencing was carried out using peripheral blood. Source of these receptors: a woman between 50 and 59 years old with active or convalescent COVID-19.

CDR3 bases: TGTGCTAGTGGTCTCGGGACAGGGGGCTCTGGCTACACCTTC. This codes for CASGLGTGGSGYTF. The genes are TRBV12-5 and TRBJ1-2; the match to TRBD1 covers 12 bases. The ends lost 5 bases at V and 7 bases at J; junction bases unmatched: 5. Germline V gene lookup returns CDR1 LGHNT and CDR2 FRNRAP. CDR3 length: 14 residues.

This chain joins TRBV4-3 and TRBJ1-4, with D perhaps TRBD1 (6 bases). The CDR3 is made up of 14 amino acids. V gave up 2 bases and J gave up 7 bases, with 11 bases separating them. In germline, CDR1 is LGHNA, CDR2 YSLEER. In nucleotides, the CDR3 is TGCGCCAGCAGCCAACAGGGGAGAAGTGAAAAACTGTTTTTT. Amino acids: CASSQQGRSEKLFF.

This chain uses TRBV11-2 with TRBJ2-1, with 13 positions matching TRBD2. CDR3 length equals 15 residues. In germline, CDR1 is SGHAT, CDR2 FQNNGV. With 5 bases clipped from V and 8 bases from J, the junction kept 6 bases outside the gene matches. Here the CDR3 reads CASSAGLAGAYEQFF. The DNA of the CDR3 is TGTGCCAGCAGCGCAGGACTAGCGGGAGCGTATGAGCAGTTCTTC.

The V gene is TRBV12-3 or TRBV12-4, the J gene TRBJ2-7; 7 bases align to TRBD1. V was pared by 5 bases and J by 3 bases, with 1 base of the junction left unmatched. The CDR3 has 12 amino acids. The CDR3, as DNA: TGTGCCAGCAGTAACAGGGGCTACGAGCAGTACTTC. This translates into CASSNRGYEQYF.

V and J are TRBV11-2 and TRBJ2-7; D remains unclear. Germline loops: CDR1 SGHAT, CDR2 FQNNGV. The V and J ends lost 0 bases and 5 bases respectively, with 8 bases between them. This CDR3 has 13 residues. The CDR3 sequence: CASSLEAYHEQYF. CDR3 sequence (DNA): TGTGCCAGCAGCTTAGAAGCCTACCACGAGCAGTACTTC. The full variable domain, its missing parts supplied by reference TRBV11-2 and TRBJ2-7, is EAGVAQSPRYKIIEKRQSVAFWCNPISGHATLYWYQQILGQGPKLLIQFQNNGVVDDSQLPKDRFSAERLKGVDSTLKIQPAKLEDSAVYLCASSLEAYHEQYFGPGTRLTVT.

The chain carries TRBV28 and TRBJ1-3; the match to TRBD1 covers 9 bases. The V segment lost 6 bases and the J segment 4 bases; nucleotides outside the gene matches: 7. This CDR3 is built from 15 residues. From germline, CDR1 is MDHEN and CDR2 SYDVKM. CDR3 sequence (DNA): TGTGCCAGCAGGGGACAGGGAGGTTTCGGAAACACCATATATTTT. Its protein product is CASRGQGGFGNTIYF.

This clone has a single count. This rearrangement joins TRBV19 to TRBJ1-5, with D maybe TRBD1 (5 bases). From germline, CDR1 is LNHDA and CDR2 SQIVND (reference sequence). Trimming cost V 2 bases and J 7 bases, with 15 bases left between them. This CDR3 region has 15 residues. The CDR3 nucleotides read TGTGCCAGTAGTATAACGGGGAGGGGCGGACAGCCCCAGCATTTT. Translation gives CASSITGRGGQPQHF.

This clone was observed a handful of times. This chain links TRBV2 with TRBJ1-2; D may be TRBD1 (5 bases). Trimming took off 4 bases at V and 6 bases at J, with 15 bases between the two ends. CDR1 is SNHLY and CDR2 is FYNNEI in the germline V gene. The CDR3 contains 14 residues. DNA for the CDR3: TGTGCCAGCAGTGTTTTGAGGCAGGGTAATGGCTACACCTTC. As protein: CASSVLRQGNGYTF. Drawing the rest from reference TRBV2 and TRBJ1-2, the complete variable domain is EPEVTQTPSHQVTQMGQEVILRCVPISNHLYFYWYRQILGQKVEFLVSFYNNEISEKSEIFDDQFSVERPDGSNFTLKIRSTKLEDSAMYFCASSVLRQGNGYTFGSGTRLTVV.

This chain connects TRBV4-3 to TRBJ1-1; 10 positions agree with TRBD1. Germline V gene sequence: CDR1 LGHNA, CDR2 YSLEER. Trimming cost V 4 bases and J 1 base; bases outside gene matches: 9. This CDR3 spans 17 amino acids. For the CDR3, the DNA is TGCGCCAGCAGCCGCTCCGGGACAGGGGCGAGGAACACTGAAGCTTTCTTT. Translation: CASSRSGTGARNTEAFF.

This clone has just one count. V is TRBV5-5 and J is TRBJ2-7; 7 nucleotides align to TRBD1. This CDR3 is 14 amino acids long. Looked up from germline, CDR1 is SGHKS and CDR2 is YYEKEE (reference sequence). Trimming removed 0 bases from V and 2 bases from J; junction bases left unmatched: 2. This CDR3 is CASSLDDRAYEQYF. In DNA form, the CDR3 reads TGTGCCAGCAGCTTGGACGACAGGGCCTACGAGCAGTACTTC.

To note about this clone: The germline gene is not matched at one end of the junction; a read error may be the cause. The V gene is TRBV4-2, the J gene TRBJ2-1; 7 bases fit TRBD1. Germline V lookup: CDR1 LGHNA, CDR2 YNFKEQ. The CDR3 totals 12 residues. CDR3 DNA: TGTGCCAGCAGCCAAGAAGACAGGGAGCGGTTCTTC. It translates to CASSQEDRERFF.

This chain's CDR3 is CATSLGQGYEQYF. The DNA for the CDR3 is TGTGCCACCAGTTTAGGGCAGGGCTACGAGCAGTACTTC. The V gene is TRBV24-1, the J gene TRBJ2-7; the D gene is possibly TRBD1 (5 bases). CDR1 is KGHDR, CDR2 SFDVKD, per germline. The CDR3 sequence is 13 residues long. Trimming pared 6 bases from V and 3 bases from J, leaving 11 bases between.

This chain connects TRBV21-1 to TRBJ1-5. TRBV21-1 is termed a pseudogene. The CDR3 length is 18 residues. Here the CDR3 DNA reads TGTGCCAGCAGCAAAGCTCGGGAAACACGGGGTTGCAATCAGCCCCAGCATTTT. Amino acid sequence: CASSKARETRGCNQPQHF.

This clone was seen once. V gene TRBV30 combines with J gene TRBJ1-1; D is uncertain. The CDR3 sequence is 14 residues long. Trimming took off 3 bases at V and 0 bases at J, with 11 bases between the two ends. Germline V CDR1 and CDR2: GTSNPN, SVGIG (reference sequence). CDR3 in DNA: TGTGCCTGGAGAAAAAGCGATATGAACACTGAAGCTTTCTTT. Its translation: CAWRKSDMNTEAFF.

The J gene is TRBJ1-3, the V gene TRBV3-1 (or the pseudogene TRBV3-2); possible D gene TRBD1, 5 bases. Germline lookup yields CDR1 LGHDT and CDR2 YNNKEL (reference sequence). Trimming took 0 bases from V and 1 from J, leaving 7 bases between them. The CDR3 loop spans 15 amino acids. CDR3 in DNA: TGTGCCAGCAGCCAAGACAGGGTGTCTGGAAACACCATATATTTT. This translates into CASSQDRVSGNTIYF.

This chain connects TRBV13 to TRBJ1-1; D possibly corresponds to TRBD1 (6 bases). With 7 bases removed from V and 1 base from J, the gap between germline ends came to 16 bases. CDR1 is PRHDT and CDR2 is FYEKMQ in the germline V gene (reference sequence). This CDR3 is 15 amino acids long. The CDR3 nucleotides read TGTGCCAGCACGTCCCCAGGGGTAGCGAACACTGAAGCTTTCTTT. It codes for CASTSPGVANTEAFF.

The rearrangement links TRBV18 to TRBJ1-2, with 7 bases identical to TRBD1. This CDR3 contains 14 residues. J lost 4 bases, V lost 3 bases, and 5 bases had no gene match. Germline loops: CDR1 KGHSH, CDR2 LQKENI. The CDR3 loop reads CASSPDRVGYGYTF. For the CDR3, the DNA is TGTGCCAGCTCACCCGACAGGGTAGGCTATGGCTACACCTTC.

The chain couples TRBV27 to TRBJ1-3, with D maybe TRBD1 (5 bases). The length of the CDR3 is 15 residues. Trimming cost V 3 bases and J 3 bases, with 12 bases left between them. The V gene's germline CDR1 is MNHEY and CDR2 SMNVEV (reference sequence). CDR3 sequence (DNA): TGTGCCAGCAGTTTTTCGGGGGTCGATGGAAACACCATATATTTT. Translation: CASSFSGVDGNTIYF.

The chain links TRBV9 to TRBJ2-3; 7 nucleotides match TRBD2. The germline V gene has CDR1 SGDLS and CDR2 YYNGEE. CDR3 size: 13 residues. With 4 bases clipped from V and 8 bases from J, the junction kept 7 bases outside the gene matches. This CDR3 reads CASSPQGGRTQYF. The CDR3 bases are TGTGCCAGCAGCCCCCAGGGAGGGCGTACGCAGTATTTT.

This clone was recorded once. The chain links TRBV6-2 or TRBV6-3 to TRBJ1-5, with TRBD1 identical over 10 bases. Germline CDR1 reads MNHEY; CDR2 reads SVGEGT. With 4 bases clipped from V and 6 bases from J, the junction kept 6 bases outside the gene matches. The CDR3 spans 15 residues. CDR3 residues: CASSSRDRGFQPQHF. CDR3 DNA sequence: TGTGCCAGCAGTTCCCGGGACAGGGGTTTTCAGCCCCAGCATTTT.

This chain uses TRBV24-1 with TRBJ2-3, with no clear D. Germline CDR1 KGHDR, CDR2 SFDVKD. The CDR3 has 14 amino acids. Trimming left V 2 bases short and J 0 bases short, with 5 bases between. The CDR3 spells CATSDSTSTDTQYF. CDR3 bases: TGTGCCACCAGTGATTCTACTAGCACAGATACGCAGTATTTT.

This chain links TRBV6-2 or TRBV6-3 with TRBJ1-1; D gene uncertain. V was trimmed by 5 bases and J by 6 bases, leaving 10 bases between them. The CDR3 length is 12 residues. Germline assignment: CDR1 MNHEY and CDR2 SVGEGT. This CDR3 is CASSPPRAEAFF. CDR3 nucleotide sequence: TGTGCCAGCAGTCCCCCGAGGGCTGAAGCTTTCTTT.

For the CDR3, the DNA is TGCGCCAGCAGCCAAGCCCGGGGATCCTACGAGCAGTACTTC. The encoded protein is CASSQARGSYEQYF. The V call is TRBV4-1, the J call TRBJ2-7; D may be TRBD2 (5 bases). Germline V CDR1 and CDR2: MGHRA, YSYEKL. The V gene lost 1 base and the J gene lost 1 base, with 8 bases spanning the gap. The CDR3 consists of 14 residues.

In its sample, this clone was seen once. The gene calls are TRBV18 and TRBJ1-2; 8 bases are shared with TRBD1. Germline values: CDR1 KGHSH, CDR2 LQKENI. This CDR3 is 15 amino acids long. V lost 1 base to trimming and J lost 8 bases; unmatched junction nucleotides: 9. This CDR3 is CASSPLIGQGNGYTF. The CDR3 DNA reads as TGTGCCAGCTCACCACTGATCGGACAGGGCAACGGCTACACCTTC.